These 21 T cell receptor beta chains were all obtained from the same sample, sequenced in a study of CD8 T cells in ankylosing spondylitis. TCRdb re-derived calls from the 5' RACE reads in MiXCR, one entry per CDR3 protein. Counted here are about 160,000 distinct CDR3 sequences, 9.8% occurring once; the ten biggest clones make up more than 12%. The sequenced sample consisted of blood, either unsorted or a sorted T cell fraction (not recorded which). The receptors come from a female donor with ankylosing spondylitis or in good health (not recorded which).

This clonotype was seen ten or more times. This sequence joins TRBV7-9 and TRBJ2-3, with TRBD1 identical over 9 bases. This CDR3 is built from 15 residues. The V and J ends lost 6 bases and 7 bases, in that order; junction bases with no gene match: 11. CDR1 and CDR2 (germline): SEHNR, FQNEAQ (reference sequence). CDR3 in amino acids: CASSWTGERLHTQYF. CDR3 nucleotides: TGTGCCAGCAGTTGGACAGGGGAACGGCTCCATACGCAGTATTTT. The full variable domain, rest sourced from reference TRBV7-9 and TRBJ2-3, is DTGVSQNPRHKITKRGQNVTFRCDPISEHNRLYWYRQTLGQGPEFLTYFQNEAQLEKSRLLSDRFSAERPKGSFSTLEIQRTEQGDSAMYLCASSWTGERLHTQYFGPGTRLTVL.

The DNA for the CDR3 is TGTGCCTGCCAAGGCGGCGGTTACACTGAAGCTTTCTTT. This codes for CACQGGGYTEAFF. V usage is TRBV13 and J usage is TRBJ1-1; no definite D call. This CDR3 region has 13 residues. Per the germline V gene, CDR1 is PRHDT and CDR2 is FYEKMQ (reference sequence). The V end was cut by 11 bases, the J end by 3 bases, with 16 bases between.

This clonotype was found many times. The CDR3 sequence: CASSLAVGWYEQYF. The CDR3 nucleotides read TGTGCCAGCAGCTTGGCAGTAGGTTGGTACGAGCAGTACTTC. The chain recombines TRBV7-2 with TRBJ2-7; D call uncertain. The CDR3 is 14 residues long. V dropped 3 bases and J dropped 4 bases, with 13 bases sitting between them. Germline assignment: CDR1 SGHTA and CDR2 FQGNSA. Drawing the rest from reference TRBV7-2 and TRBJ2-7, the complete variable domain is GAGVSQSPSNKVTEKGKDVELRCDPISGHTALYWYRQSLGQGLEFLIYFQGNSAPDKSGLPSDRFSAERTGGSVSTLTIQRTQQEDSAVYLCASSLAVGWYEQYFGPGTRLTVT.

This clonotype was found a few times. The chain carries TRBV7-9 and TRBJ2-6; TRBD1 or TRBD2 may be the D gene (5 bases each). Germline V gene sequence: CDR1 SEHNR, CDR2 FQNEAQ (reference sequence). The CDR3 has 17 amino acids. Trimming removed 3 bases from V and 2 bases from J, with 14 bases in between. CDR3 nucleotide sequence: TGTGCCAGCAGCTTTGGGTGGGGGAACCCTGGGGCCAACGTCCTGACTTTC. Protein: CASSFGWGNPGANVLTF.

This clonotype was recorded many times. The V gene is TRBV12-3 or TRBV12-4, the J gene TRBJ1-1; 10 bases map to TRBD1. The CDR3 is made up of 14 amino acids. V lost 6 bases to trimming and J lost 3 bases; unmatched junction nucleotides: 4. The DNA of the CDR3 is TGTGCCAGCAGCCTTGGACAGGGGGACACTGAAGCTTTCTTT. This encodes CASSLGQGDTEAFF.

The chain combines TRBV5-6 with TRBJ1-2; D gene uncertain. The V and J ends lost 1 base and 2 bases respectively, with 9 bases between them. Looked up from germline, CDR1 is SGHDT and CDR2 is YYEEEE. The CDR3 spans 14 residues. CDR3 bases: TGTGCCAGCAGCTTGTGGGTAACGAACTATGGCTACACCTTC. Translation gives CASSLWVTNYGYTF.

The J gene is TRBJ2-3, the V gene TRBV2, with TRBD2 identical over 9 bases. J lost 3 bases, V lost 3 bases, and 4 bases had no gene match. The CDR3 extends over 15 amino acids. Germline assignment: CDR1 SNHLY and CDR2 FYNNEI. CDR3 nucleotides: TGTGCCAGCAGTGAGCGGGAGGGACCTACAGATACGCAGTATTTT. Amino acid sequence: CASSEREGPTDTQYF.

The chain is built from TRBV27 and TRBJ1-5; D remains ambiguous. Trimming removed 5 bases from V and 2 bases from J, with 7 bases in between. There are 13 residues in the CDR3. Germline loops: CDR1 MNHEY, CDR2 SMNVEV (reference sequence). In DNA form, the CDR3 reads TGTGCCAGCAGTGGGCAGGGCAATCAGCCCCAGCATTTT. Protein: CASSGQGNQPQHF.

In this sample, this clonotype turned up a few times. A much bigger clone sits one base away, suggesting this may be a read error. The chain joins TRBV4-3 to TRBJ2-7, with D perhaps matching TRBD1 (5 bases). V dropped 0 bases and J dropped 2 bases, with 11 bases sitting between them. CDR1 and CDR2 from the germline V gene are LGHNA and YSLEER. This CDR3 comprises 15 residues. The CDR3 reads CASSQDWGGPYEQYF. CDR3 in DNA: TGCGCCAGCAGCCAAGATTGGGGCGGTCCCTACGAGCAGTACTTC.

In its sample, this clonotype was seen a few times. The chain has TRBV21-1 and TRBJ2-3; the table's D call TRBD2 went unverified against the DNA. TRBV21-1 is a documented pseudogene. CDR3 length: 16 residues. The CDR3, as DNA: TGTGCCAGCAGCCCGGGACTGTCCCTACTAGAAGATACGCAGTATTTT. Its translation: CASSPGLSLLEDTQYF.

The V and J genes are TRBV7-6 and TRBJ2-5; 7 bases agree with TRBD2. V shed 11 bases and J 4 bases; nucleotides not matched to a gene: 7. CDR1 SGHVS and CDR2 FNYEAQ come from the germline V gene. The CDR3 has 12 residues. The CDR3 nucleotides read TGTGCCTTGGGAGGGTTCGGAGAGACCCAGTACTTC. Translated: CALGGFGETQYF.

This clonotype came up a few times. CDR3 sequence: CASSLWDNLETQYF. The CDR3 nucleotides read TGTGCCAGCAGTTTATGGGACAACCTAGAGACCCAGTACTTC. The chain joins TRBV28 to TRBJ2-5; D may be TRBD1 (5 bases). The germline V gene has CDR1 MDHEN and CDR2 SYDVKM. This CDR3 has 14 residues. V shed 0 bases and J shed 4 bases, with 9 bases lying between them.

This chain joins TRBV11-2 and TRBJ2-7; 9 bases fit TRBD2. The length of the CDR3 is 15 residues. The germline V gene has CDR1 SGHAT and CDR2 FQNNGV. V shed 1 base and J 7 bases; nucleotides not matched to a gene: 8. The CDR3 nucleotides are TGTGCCAGCAGCTTAGGCGGACTAGCGCCCCCGGAGCAGTACTTC. Amino acids: CASSLGGLAPPEQYF.

This clonotype was seen a handful of times. The chain uses TRBV5-5 and TRBJ2-7, with 7 bases identical to TRBD1. Germline values: CDR1 SGHKS, CDR2 YYEKEE (reference sequence). The CDR3 is made up of 15 amino acids. The junction had 14 bases not matched to a gene; V was cut back by 4 bases and J by 7 bases. The CDR3: CASSAPETGLWEQYF. The DNA for the CDR3 is TGTGCCAGCAGCGCCCCGGAGACAGGGTTGTGGGAGCAGTACTTC.

The J gene is TRBJ2-3, the V gene TRBV7-9; no clear D. With 2 bases removed from V and 2 bases from J, the gap between germline ends came to 14 bases. The germline gives CDR1 SEHNR, CDR2 FQNEAQ (reference sequence). This CDR3 is built from 16 residues. The CDR3 loop is CASSLKASAFTDTQYF. CDR3 sequence (DNA): TGTGCCAGCAGCTTAAAGGCTTCTGCATTCACAGATACGCAGTATTTT.

This clonotype was observed a handful of times. V and J are TRBV27 and TRBJ2-5; tentatively, D is TRBD1 (6 bases). The V end lost 2 bases, the J end lost 1 base, and 11 bases lay between the germline ends. The CDR3 is 15 residues long. Per the germline V gene, CDR1 is MNHEY and CDR2 is SMNVEV (reference sequence). DNA for the CDR3: TGTGCCAGCAGTTTAGACCAGGGGCGCCAAGAGACCCAGTACTTC. This sequence encodes CASSLDQGRQETQYF.

The chain has TRBV18 and TRBJ2-5; TRBD2 matches 7 bases. Trimming cost V 3 bases and J 1 base; bases outside gene matches: 5. The CDR3 extends over 15 amino acids. Looked up from germline, CDR1 is KGHSH and CDR2 is LQKENI. CDR3 in amino acids: CASSPLAERQETQYF. Here the CDR3 DNA reads TGTGCCAGCTCACCCCTAGCGGAGCGCCAAGAGACCCAGTACTTC.

Only a few counts were recorded for this clonotype. The rearrangement links TRBV12-5 to TRBJ2-1, with D possibly being TRBD2 (6 bases). This CDR3 is built from 14 residues. Per the germline V gene, CDR1 is LGHNT and CDR2 is FRNRAP. V lost 3 bases and J lost 9, with 15 bases in between. The CDR3 region is CASGLNLGGSEQFF. Written as DNA, the CDR3 is TGTGCTAGTGGTTTAAATCTGGGAGGCAGTGAGCAGTTCTTC. The variable domain in full, with the rest retrieved from reference TRBV12-5 and TRBJ2-1, is DARVTQTPRHKVTEMGQEVTMRCQPILGHNTVFWYRQTMMQGLELLAYFRNRAPLDDSGMPKDRFSAEMPDATLATLKIQPSEPRDSAVYFCASGLNLGGSEQFFGPGTRLTVL.

Note on this clonotype: This may stem from a read error, because a much larger clone lies one nucleotide away. The rearrangement joins TRBV6-1 to TRBJ1-1, with 7 positions matching TRBD1. The ends lost 7 bases at V and 8 bases at J; junction bases unmatched: 13. The CDR3 is 14 amino acids. Germline CDR1 reads MNHNS; CDR2 reads SASEGT. The CDR3 DNA reads as TGTGCCAGCACCTTGAGACAGGGACCGACAGAAGCTTTCTTT. Amino acids: CASTLRQGPTEAFF.

At least ten counts were recorded for this clonotype. In DNA, the CDR3 is TGTGCCAGCAGCCGCGGACAGGGGAAGGGAGAGACCCAGTACTTC. This codes for CASSRGQGKGETQYF. The chain uses TRBV7-6 and TRBJ2-5; TRBD1 matches at 9 bases. After removal of 5 bases from V and 4 bases from J, the junction contained 8 bases not matched to a gene. CDR3 length equals 15 residues. Germline V gene data show CDR1 as SGHVS and CDR2 as FNYEAQ.

The J gene is TRBJ2-7, the V gene TRBV7-2; 11 positions match TRBD2. The CDR3 spans 15 residues. Looked up from germline, CDR1 is SGHTA and CDR2 is FQGNSA. V lost 6 bases, J lost 0 bases, and 4 bases stayed unmatched. The CDR3 protein is CASSYTSGGSYEQYF. The CDR3 DNA sequence: TGTGCCAGCAGTTACACTAGCGGGGGCTCCTACGAGCAGTACTTC.